The 27 T cell receptor beta chains reported below all come from one sample, sequenced in a study of human versus mouse CDR3 diversity and MHC coevolution. Method: immunoSEQ multiplex PCR; TCRdb's copy keeps in-frame clones and lacks some. The repertoire includes tens of thousands of clones, roughly 93% of them detected once, and about 1.4% sits in the top ten. Input material: naive CD4+ T cells from blood. The subset was: CD45RO-negative CD62L-positive naive CD4 T cells. Source of these receptors: a person aged 30-70 years in good health.

The chain links TRBV10-3 to TRBJ2-1, with D tentatively TRBD1 (7 bases). CDR1 and CDR2 from the germline V gene are ENHRY and SYGVKD. This CDR3 comprises 17 residues. V was trimmed by 6 bases and J by 2 bases, leaving 20 bases between them. As DNA, the CDR3 is TGTGCCATCAGCGACGTAGACAGGGCGGGGACCTACAATGAGCAGTTCTTC. It yields the protein CAISDVDRAGTYNEQFF.

The V call is TRBV7-2, the J call TRBJ2-7; 11 bases are a match to TRBD2. The CDR3 extends over 14 amino acids. Germline CDR1 and CDR2: SGHTA and FQGNSA. V lost 1 base, J lost 7 bases, and 3 bases stayed unmatched. The CDR3 nucleotides read TGTGCCAGCAGCTTAGTGGCTAGCGGGAGGGAGCAGTACTTC. This gives the protein CASSLVASGREQYF.

The rearrangement joins TRBV28 to TRBJ1-1, with 9 bases that match TRBD1. The length of the CDR3 is 14 residues. Per germline, CDR1 MDHEN and CDR2 SYDVKM. V was pared by 4 bases and J by 8 bases, with 8 bases of the junction left unmatched. The CDR3 loop is CASSSGQGSFEAFF. The CDR3 bases are TGTGCCAGCAGTTCGGGACAGGGCTCCTTCGAAGCTTTCTTT.

The chain is built from TRBV29-1 and TRBJ2-5; D gene unclear. Trimming took off 8 bases at V and 2 bases at J, with 12 bases between the two ends. Germline V gene lookup returns CDR1 SQVTM and CDR2 ANQGSEA. The CDR3 consists of 12 residues. The CDR3 nucleotides are TGCAGCCCCGCCCGAGGTCAAGAGACCCAGTACTTC. As protein: CSPARGQETQYF.

The chain is built from TRBV15 and TRBJ2-5, with a weak D call TRBD1 (6 bases). CDR1 is LNHNV and CDR2 is YYDKDF in the germline V gene (reference sequence). This CDR3 has 12 residues. The germline V and J ends were trimmed by 4 bases and 5 bases, with 8 bases remaining between them. CDR3 nucleotide sequence: TGTGCCACCAGCAACAGGGCTGAGACCCAGTACTTC. Protein: CATSNRAETQYF.

V and J are TRBV6-5 and TRBJ2-7; 10 nucleotides agree with TRBD1. Germline V gives CDR1 MNHEY, CDR2 SVGAGI. This CDR3 is 14 amino acids long. With 7 bases clipped from V and 4 bases from J, the junction kept 7 bases outside the gene matches. The CDR3 nucleotides are TGTGCCAGCACTAGGGGACAGGGGTTGTACGAGCAGTACTTC. Its protein product is CASTRGQGLYEQYF.

This rearrangement joins TRBV28 to TRBJ1-2; D is unresolved. The ends were cut back, 2 bases at V and 1 base at J, with 8 bases in the middle. This CDR3 spans 14 amino acids. Germline V CDR1 and CDR2: MDHEN, SYDVKM. CDR3 region: CASSLPELNYGYTF. The CDR3 DNA reads TGTGCCAGCAGTTTACCGGAGCTTAACTATGGCTACACCTTC.

V gene TRBV18 combines with J gene TRBJ2-6; 9 bases align to TRBD1. This CDR3 contains 16 residues. J gave up 3 bases and V 3 bases, and 3 bases lay outside the gene matches. Per the germline V gene, CDR1 is KGHSH and CDR2 is LQKENI. The CDR3 sequence is CASSPDRGGGANVLTF. The CDR3 DNA is TGTGCCAGCTCACCGGACAGGGGAGGTGGGGCCAACGTCCTGACTTTC.

This chain links TRBV18 with TRBJ1-3; tentative D call: TRBD1 (6 bases). This CDR3 has 15 residues. Trimming shortened V by 3 bases and J by 0 bases, and 9 bases separated the two germline ends. Per the germline V gene, CDR1 is KGHSH and CDR2 is LQKENI. The CDR3 region is CASSPGQTSGNTIYF. As DNA, the CDR3 is TGTGCCAGCTCACCGGGACAAACCTCTGGAAACACCATATATTTT.

The rearrangement uses TRBV7-2 and TRBJ1-6; D not certain. Germline CDR1 and CDR2: SGHTA and FQGNSA. Trimming pared 1 base from V and 12 bases from J, leaving 13 bases between. The CDR3 covers 14 residues. The CDR3 is CASSLDLGLRPLHF. The CDR3 region has the DNA TGTGCCAGCAGCTTAGATTTAGGACTGCGACCCCTCCACTTT.

This clone showed up just once. The CDR3 region has the DNA TGTGCCAGCTCACCACCGGGACAGGGGATTGAAGCTTTCTTT. It specifies CASSPPGQGIEAFF. The J gene is TRBJ1-1, the V gene TRBV18; 10 bases are shared with TRBD1. CDR1 KGHSH and CDR2 LQKENI come from the germline V gene. The CDR3 totals 14 residues. V lost 0 bases, J lost 7 bases, and 2 bases stayed unmatched. The full variable domain, completed using reference TRBV18 and TRBJ1-1, is NAGVMQNPRHLVRRRGQEARLRCSPMKGHSHVYWYRQLPEEGLKFMVYLQKENIIDESGMPKERFSAEFPKEGPSILRIQQVVRGDSAAYFCASSPPGQGIEAFFGQGTRLTVV.

The V call is TRBV18, the J call TRBJ1-1; no clear D. The V gene lost 0 bases and the J gene lost 0 bases, with 8 bases spanning the gap. The germline gives CDR1 KGHSH, CDR2 LQKENI. CDR3 length: 15 amino acids. The CDR3 DNA reads as TGTGCCAGCTCACCACCCAGTAAAATGAACACTGAAGCTTTCTTT. Protein: CASSPPSKMNTEAFF.

The gene calls are TRBV28 and TRBJ2-7, with 10 bases identical to TRBD1. Germline CDR1 is MDHEN and CDR2 is SYDVKM. Trimming took 0 bases from V and 7 from J; bases not matched to a gene: 6. This CDR3 spans 15 amino acids. CDR3 DNA: TGTGCCAGCAGTTTATGGGGACAGGGGCCTTTAGAGCAGTACTTC. This codes for CASSLWGQGPLEQYF.

The V call is TRBV2, the J call TRBJ2-5; the D is unclear. The end of the DNA is better explained by TRBJ2-7, so the J call may be wrong. Germline V CDR1 and CDR2: SNHLY, FYNNEI. There are 14 residues in the CDR3. CDR3 amino acids: CASKATLSSYEQYF. The CDR3 nucleotides are TGTGCCAGCAAGGCGACACTCAGCTCCTACGAGCAGTACTTC.

This chain links TRBV30 with TRBJ1-1, with 7 positions matching TRBD1. V gave up 4 bases and J gave up 1 base; unmatched junction bases: 6. Germline CDR1 GTSNPN, CDR2 SVGIG (reference sequence). The CDR3 is 14 amino acids. CDR3 loop: CAWTRGQTNTEAFF. As DNA, the CDR3 is TGTGCCTGGACAAGGGGACAGACGAACACTGAAGCTTTCTTT.

This CDR3 is CAWSWLAGGTGELFF. Here the CDR3 DNA reads TGTGCCTGGAGTTGGCTAGCGGGAGGGACCGGGGAGCTGTTTTTT. The J gene is TRBJ2-2, the V gene TRBV30; 12 nucleotides agree with TRBD2. The ends lost 2 bases at V and 5 bases at J; junction bases unmatched: 3. Germline V CDR1 and CDR2: GTSNPN, SVGIG (reference sequence). The length of the CDR3 is 15 residues.

This rearrangement joins TRBV27 to TRBJ1-5; tentative D call: TRBD1 (5 bases). Trimming stripped 3 bases from V and 5 bases from J, with 11 bases between. Germline CDR1 reads MNHEY; CDR2 reads SMNVEV (reference sequence). This CDR3 comprises 14 residues. The CDR3, as DNA: TGTGCCAGCAGTTTCCGGGGGAGGGATCAGCCCCAGCATTTT. Protein: CASSFRGRDQPQHF.

The chain links TRBV9 to TRBJ2-7, with 9 nucleotides matching TRBD2. CDR1 is SGDLS, CDR2 YYNGEE, per germline. V lost 4 bases, J lost 0 bases, and 8 bases stayed unmatched. This CDR3 is 16 amino acids long. Written as DNA, the CDR3 is TGTGCCAGCAGCCCACATTTAGCGGGAGTCTCCTACGAGCAGTACTTC. This codes for CASSPHLAGVSYEQYF. Full variable domain (missing parts from reference TRBV9 and TRBJ2-7): DSGVTQTPKHLITATGQRVTLRCSPRSGDLSVYWYQQSLDQGLQFLIQYYNGEERAKGNILERFSAQQFPDLHSELNLSSLELGDSALYFCASSPHLAGVSYEQYFGPGTRLTVT.

The rearrangement joins TRBV7-3 to TRBJ2-1, with TRBD2 matching over 9 bases. V dropped 5 bases and J dropped 3; count of bases not matched to a gene: 2. The CDR3 sequence is 14 residues long. Per the germline V gene, CDR1 is SGHTA and CDR2 is FQGTGA. Here the CDR3 DNA reads TGTGCCAGCAGCCCTAGCGGGATCTACAATGAGCAGTTCTTC. Translation gives CASSPSGIYNEQFF.

The chain combines TRBV5-1 with TRBJ1-3; D ambiguous. This CDR3 has 13 residues. Between the trimmed V and J ends, which lost 1 base and 8 bases, there was a span of 10 bases. Germline V gene sequence: CDR1 SGHRS, CDR2 YFSETQ. The CDR3 DNA reads TGCGCCAGCAGCTTGAATCAGGAGGACACCATATATTTT. It codes for CASSLNQEDTIYF.

The rearrangement joins TRBV7-2 to TRBJ1-1; D is perhaps TRBD1 (6 bases). CDR1 and CDR2 from the germline V gene are SGHTA and FQGNSA. Between the trimmed V and J ends, which lost 5 bases and 4 bases, there was a span of 11 bases. There are 13 residues in the CDR3. DNA of the CDR3: TGTGCCAGCAGCACCAACAGGGCCACTGAAGCTTTCTTT. It translates to CASSTNRATEAFF.

This rearrangement joins TRBV9 to TRBJ2-7; D is uncertain. Germline V gene sequence: CDR1 SGDLS, CDR2 YYNGEE. This CDR3 is 14 amino acids long. Trimming left V 4 bases short and J 2 bases short, with 13 bases between. The CDR3 loop is CASSPRPGTYEQYF. CDR3 in DNA: TGTGCCAGCAGCCCCCGCCCAGGCACCTACGAGCAGTACTTC.

CDR3 sequence: CSASGEDEQYF. In DNA, the CDR3 is TGCAGTGCTAGCGGGGAGGACGAGCAGTACTTC. The chain uses TRBV20-1 and TRBJ2-7, with D possibly matching TRBD2 (6 bases). V was clipped by 3 bases and J by 5 bases, with 8 bases between them. CDR3 length equals 11 residues. CDR1 is DFQATT, CDR2 SNEGSKA, per germline (reference sequence).

The rearrangement uses TRBV19 and TRBJ2-5; 8 nucleotides agree with TRBD1. Germline-derived CDR1 and CDR2 are LNHDA and SQIVND (reference sequence). The V gene end was trimmed by 4 bases and the J gene end by 5 bases; junction bases not matched to a gene: 3. The CDR3 runs to 13 residues. CDR3 in DNA: TGTGCCAGTAGTACGGGGACAGGCGAGACCCAGTACTTC. Translating gives CASSTGTGETQYF.

This clone was seen a handful of times. This sequence joins TRBV7-2 and TRBJ2-5; perhaps TRBD1 as D (6 bases). CDR1 is SGHTA and CDR2 is FQGNSA in the germline V gene. The CDR3 has 17 residues. V was pared by 5 bases and J by 3 bases, with 22 bases between. The CDR3 region has the DNA TGTGCCAGCAGCCTAACCGGGACACCACAACCCAAAGAGACCCAGTACTTC. Its protein is CASSLTGTPQPKETQYF.

The V call is TRBV2, the J call TRBJ2-5; D possibly corresponds to TRBD2 (5 bases). Germline values: CDR1 SNHLY, CDR2 FYNNEI. Trimming removed 6 bases at V and 5 bases at J, with 16 bases between. The CDR3 has 14 residues. The CDR3 bases are TGTGCCAGCAGAGTCCGGACTGTAGGGGAGACCCAGTACTTC. It yields the protein CASRVRTVGETQYF. Supplemented by reference TRBV2 and TRBJ2-5, the full variable domain reads EPEVTQTPSHQVTQMGQEVILRCVPISNHLYFYWYRQILGQKVEFLVSFYNNEISEKSEIFDDQFSVERPDGSNFTLKIRSTKLEDSAMYFCASRVRTVGETQYFGPGTRLLVL.

This rearrangement joins TRBV5-1 to TRBJ2-7, with 8 bases matching TRBD1. CDR1 and CDR2 (germline): SGHRS, YFSETQ. J gave up 4 bases and V 4 bases, and 7 bases lay outside the gene matches. The CDR3 consists of 14 residues. The CDR3 DNA reads as TGCGCCAGCAGCACTCAGGGGGCCCCATACGAGCAGTACTTC. Amino acids: CASSTQGAPYEQYF.